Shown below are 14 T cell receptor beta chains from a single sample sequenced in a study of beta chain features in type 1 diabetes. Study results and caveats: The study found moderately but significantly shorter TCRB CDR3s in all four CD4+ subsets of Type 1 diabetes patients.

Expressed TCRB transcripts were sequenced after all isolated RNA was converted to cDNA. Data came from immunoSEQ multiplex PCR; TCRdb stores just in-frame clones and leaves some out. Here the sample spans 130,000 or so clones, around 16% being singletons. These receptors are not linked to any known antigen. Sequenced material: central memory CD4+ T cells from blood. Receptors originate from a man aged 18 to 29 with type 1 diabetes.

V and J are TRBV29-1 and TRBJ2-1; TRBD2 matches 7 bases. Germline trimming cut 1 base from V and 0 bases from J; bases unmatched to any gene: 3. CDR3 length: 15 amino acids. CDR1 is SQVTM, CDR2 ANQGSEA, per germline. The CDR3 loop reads CSVEGGSGSYNEQFF. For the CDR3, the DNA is TGCAGCGTTGAAGGCGGGAGCGGCTCCTACAATGAGCAGTTCTTC.

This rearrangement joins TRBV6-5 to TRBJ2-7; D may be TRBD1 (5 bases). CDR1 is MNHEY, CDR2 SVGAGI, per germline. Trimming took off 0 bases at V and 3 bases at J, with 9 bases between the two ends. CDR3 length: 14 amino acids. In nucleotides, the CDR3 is TGTGCCAGCAGTTACTCGCAGGGATACTACGAGCAGTACTTC. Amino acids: CASSYSQGYYEQYF.

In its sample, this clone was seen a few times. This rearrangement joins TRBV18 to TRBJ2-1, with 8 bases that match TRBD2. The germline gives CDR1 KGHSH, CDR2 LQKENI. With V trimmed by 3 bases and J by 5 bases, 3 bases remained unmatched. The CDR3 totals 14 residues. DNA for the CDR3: TGTGCCAGCTCACCCGGACTAGCTGACAATGAGCAGTTCTTC. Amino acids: CASSPGLADNEQFF.

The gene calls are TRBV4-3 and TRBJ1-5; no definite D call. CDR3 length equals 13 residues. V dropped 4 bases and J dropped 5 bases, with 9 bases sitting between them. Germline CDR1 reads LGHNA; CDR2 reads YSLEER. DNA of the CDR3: TGCGCCAGCAGCCCCCGTTTGGATCAGCCCCAGCATTTT. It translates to CASSPRLDQPQHF.

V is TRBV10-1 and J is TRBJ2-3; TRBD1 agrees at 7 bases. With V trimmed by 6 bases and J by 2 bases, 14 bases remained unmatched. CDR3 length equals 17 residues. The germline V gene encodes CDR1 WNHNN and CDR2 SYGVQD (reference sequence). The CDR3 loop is CASRGLNGQENTDTQYF. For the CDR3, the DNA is TGCGCCAGCAGGGGATTGAACGGACAGGAGAACACAGATACGCAGTATTTT.

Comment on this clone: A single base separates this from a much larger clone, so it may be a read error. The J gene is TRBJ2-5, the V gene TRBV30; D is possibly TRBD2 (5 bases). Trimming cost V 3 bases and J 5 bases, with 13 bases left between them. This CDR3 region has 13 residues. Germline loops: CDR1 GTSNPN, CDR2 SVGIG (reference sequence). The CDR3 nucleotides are TGTGCCTGGAGGGTGCGGGTCCGGGAGACCCAGTACTTC. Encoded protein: CAWRVRVRETQYF.

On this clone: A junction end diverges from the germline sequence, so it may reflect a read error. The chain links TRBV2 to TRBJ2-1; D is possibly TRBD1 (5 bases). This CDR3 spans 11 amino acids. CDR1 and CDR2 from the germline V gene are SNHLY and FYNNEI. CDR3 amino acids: CASSDGAYSLF. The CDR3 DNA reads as TGTGCCAGCAGTGATGGGGCTTACTCCCTCTTC.

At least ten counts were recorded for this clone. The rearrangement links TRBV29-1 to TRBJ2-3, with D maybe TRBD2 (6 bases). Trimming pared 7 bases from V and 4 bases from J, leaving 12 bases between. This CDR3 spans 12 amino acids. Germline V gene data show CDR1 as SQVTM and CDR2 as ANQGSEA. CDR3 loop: CSARVAADTQYF. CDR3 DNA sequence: TGCAGCGCCAGAGTAGCGGCAGATACGCAGTATTTT.

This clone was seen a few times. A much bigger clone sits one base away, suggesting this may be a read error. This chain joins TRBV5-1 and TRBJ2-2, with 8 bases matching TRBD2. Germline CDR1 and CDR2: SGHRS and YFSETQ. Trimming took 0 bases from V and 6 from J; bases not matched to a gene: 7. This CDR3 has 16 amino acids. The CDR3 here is CASSLGGGFPAGELFF. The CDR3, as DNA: TGCGCCAGCAGCTTGGGCGGGGGGTTTCCCGCCGGGGAGCTGTTTTTT. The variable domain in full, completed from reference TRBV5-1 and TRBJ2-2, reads KAGVTQTPRYLIKTRGQQVTLSCSPISGHRSVSWYQQTPGQGLQFLFEYFSETQRNKGNFPGRFSGRQFSNSRSEMNVSTLELGDSALYLCASSLGGGFPAGELFFGEGSRLTVL.

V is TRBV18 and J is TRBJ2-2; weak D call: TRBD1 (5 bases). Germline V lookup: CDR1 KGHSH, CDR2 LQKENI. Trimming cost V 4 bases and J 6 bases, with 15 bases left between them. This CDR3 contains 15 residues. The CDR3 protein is CASSLDPRAAGELFF. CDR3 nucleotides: TGTGCCAGCTCACTGGACCCCAGGGCAGCCGGGGAGCTGTTTTTT.

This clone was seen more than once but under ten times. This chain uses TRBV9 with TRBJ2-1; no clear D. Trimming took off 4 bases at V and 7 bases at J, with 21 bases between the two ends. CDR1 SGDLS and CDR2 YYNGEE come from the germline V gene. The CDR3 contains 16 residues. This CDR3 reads CASSPQSGMIGNEQFF. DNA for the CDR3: TGTGCCAGCAGCCCCCAATCGGGTATGATAGGGAATGAGCAGTTCTTC. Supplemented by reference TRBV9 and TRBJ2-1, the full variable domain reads DSGVTQTPKHLITATGQRVTLRCSPRSGDLSVYWYQQSLDQGLQFLIQYYNGEERAKGNILERFSAQQFPDLHSELNLSSLELGDSALYFCASSPQSGMIGNEQFFGPGTRLTVL.

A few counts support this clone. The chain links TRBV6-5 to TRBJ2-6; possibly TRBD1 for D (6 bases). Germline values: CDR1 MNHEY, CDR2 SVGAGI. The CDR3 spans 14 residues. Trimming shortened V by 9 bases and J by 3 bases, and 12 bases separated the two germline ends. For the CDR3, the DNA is TGTGCCAGTAGACAGGCAGGTGGGGCCAACGTCCTGACTTTC. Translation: CASRQAGGANVLTF.

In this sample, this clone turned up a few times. The CDR3 bases are TGTGCCAGTAGTTCGAGCGGGAGCGCCTACGAGCAGTACTTC. Translated, it gives CASSSSGSAYEQYF. J is TRBJ2-7 and V is TRBV19; 8 bases agree with TRBD2. Looked up from germline, CDR1 is LNHDA and CDR2 is SQIVND (reference sequence). The CDR3 is made up of 14 amino acids. V was clipped by 5 bases and J by 2 bases; unmatched bases: 5.

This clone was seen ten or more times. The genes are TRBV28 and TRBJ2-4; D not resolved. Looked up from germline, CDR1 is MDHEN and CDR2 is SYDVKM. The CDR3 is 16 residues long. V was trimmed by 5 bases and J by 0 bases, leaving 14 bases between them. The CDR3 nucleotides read TGTGCCAGCAGTCCCCACCCTAACTTAGCCAAAAACATTCAGTACTTC. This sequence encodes CASSPHPNLAKNIQYF.